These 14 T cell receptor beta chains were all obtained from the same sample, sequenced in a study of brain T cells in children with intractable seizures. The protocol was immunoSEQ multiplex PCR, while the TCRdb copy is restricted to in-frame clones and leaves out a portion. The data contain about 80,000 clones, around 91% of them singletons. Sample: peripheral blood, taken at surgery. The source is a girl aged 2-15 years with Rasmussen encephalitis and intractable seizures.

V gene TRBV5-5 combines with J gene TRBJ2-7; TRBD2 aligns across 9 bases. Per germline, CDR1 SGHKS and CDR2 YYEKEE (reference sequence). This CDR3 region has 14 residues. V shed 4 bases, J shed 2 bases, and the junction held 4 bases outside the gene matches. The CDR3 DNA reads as TGTGCCAGCAGCAGACTAGCGGCACCCTACGAGCAGTACTTC. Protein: CASSRLAAPYEQYF.

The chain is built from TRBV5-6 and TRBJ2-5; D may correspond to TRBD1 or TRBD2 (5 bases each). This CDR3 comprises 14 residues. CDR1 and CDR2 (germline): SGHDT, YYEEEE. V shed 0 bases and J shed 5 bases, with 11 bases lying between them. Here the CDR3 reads CASSLGGREETQYF. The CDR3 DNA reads TGTGCCAGCAGCTTGGGGGGCAGGGAGGAGACCCAGTACTTC.

The DNA of the CDR3 is TGTGCCAGCAGCCACAAGCCTCGGTCCACTGAAGCTTTCTTT. Translated, it gives CASSHKPRSTEAFF. The chain is built from TRBV7-9 and TRBJ1-1, with D hard to call. Germline V lookup: CDR1 SEHNR, CDR2 FQNEAQ (reference sequence). This CDR3 contains 14 residues. V lost 5 bases to trimming and J lost 4 bases, with 14 bases between them.

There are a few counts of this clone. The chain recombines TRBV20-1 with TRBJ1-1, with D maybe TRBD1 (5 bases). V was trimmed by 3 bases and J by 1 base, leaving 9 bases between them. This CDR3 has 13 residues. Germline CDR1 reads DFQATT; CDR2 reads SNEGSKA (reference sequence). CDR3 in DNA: TGCAGTGCTAGTCCCACAGGGAACACTGAAGCTTTCTTT. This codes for CSASPTGNTEAFF.

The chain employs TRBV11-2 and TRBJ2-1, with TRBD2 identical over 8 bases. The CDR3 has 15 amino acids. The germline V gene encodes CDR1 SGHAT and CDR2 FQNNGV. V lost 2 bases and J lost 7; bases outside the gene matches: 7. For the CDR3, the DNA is TGTGCCAGCAGCTTACCCGGACTAGCCCTTAATGAGCAGTTCTTC. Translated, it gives CASSLPGLALNEQFF.

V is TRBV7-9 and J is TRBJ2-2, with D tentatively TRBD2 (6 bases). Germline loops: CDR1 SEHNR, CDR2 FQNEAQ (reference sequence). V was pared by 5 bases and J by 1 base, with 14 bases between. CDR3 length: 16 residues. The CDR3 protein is CASSPWMGLNTGELFF. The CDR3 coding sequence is TGTGCCAGCAGCCCCTGGATGGGACTGAACACCGGGGAGCTGTTTTTT. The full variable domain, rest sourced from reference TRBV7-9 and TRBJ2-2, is DTGVSQNPRHKITKRGQNVTFRCDPISEHNRLYWYRQTLGQGPEFLTYFQNEAQLEKSRLLSDRFSAERPKGSFSTLEIQRTEQGDSAMYLCASSPWMGLNTGELFFGEGSRLTVL.

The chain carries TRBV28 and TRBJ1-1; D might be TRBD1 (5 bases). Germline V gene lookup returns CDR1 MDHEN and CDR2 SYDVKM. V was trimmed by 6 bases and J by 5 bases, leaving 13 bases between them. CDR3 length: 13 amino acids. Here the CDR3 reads CASSILGGTEAFF. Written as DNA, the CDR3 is TGTGCCAGCAGCATCCTCGGGGGGACTGAAGCTTTCTTT.

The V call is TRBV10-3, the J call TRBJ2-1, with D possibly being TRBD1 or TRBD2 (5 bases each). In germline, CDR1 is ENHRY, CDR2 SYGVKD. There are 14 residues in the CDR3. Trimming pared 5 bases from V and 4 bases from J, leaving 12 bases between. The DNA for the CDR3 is TGTGCCATCAGTAGAGGGGCCCTATACAATGAGCAGTTCTTC. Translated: CAISRGALYNEQFF.

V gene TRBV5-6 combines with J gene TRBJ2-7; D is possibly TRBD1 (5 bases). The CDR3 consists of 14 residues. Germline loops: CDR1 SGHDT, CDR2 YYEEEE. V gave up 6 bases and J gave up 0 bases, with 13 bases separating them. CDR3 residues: CASTPTVSSYEQYF. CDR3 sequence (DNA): TGTGCCAGCACTCCGACAGTTTCCTCCTACGAGCAGTACTTC.

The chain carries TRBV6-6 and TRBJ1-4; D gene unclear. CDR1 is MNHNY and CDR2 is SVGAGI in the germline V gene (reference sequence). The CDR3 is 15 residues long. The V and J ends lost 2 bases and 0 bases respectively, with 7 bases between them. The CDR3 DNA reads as TGTGCCAGCAGTTACGGATCTGCAACTAATGAAAAACTGTTTTTT. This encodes CASSYGSATNEKLFF.

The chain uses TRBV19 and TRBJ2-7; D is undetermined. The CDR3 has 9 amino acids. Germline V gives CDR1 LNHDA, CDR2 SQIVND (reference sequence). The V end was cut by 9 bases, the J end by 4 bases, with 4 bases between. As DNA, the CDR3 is TGTGCCAGGCATTACGAGCAGTACTTC. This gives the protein CARHYEQYF.

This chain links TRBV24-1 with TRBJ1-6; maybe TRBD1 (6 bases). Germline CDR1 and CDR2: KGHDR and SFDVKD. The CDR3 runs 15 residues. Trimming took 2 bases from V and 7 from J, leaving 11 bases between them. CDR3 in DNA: TGTGCCACCAGTGATTCCGGGACATCCAATTCACCCCTCCACTTT. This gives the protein CATSDSGTSNSPLHF.

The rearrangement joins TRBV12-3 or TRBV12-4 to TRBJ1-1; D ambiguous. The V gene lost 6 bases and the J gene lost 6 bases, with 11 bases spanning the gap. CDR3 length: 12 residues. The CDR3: CASSRMYSEAFF. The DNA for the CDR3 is TGTGCCAGCAGCCGTATGTACTCTGAAGCTTTCTTT.

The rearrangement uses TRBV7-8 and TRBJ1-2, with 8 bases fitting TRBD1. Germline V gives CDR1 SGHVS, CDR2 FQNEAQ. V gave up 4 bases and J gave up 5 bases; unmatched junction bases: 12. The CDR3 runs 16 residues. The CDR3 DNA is TGTGCCAGCAGCTCGGACAGGGTTTCCAAAAATTATGGCTACACCTTC. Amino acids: CASSSDRVSKNYGYTF.